This entry lists 17 T cell receptor beta chains sequenced from one sample in a study of PD-1 blockade in classical Hodgkin lymphoma (dated by TCRdb to about 2020). The sample's time point label, decoded: cycle 4 day 1 (C4D1), after more than 5 weeks of nivolumab. Every trial patient had relapsed following autologous stem cell transplantation, and prior brentuximab vedotin exposure was what differed among cohorts A, B and C. A Miltenyi CD8+ T cell isolation kit was used for magnetic negative selection to purify CD8+ T cells from thawed PBMCs. The library relied on the immunoSEQ multiplex PCR assay. TCRdb stores this immuneACCESS table with in-frame sequences only. Part of the clones is absent; in the studies checked, under half of the shortfall reflects unresolved V genes, and no reason is known for the rest. The sample records approximately 6,800 clones, 60% of which are singletons. Together, the top ten hold about 10% of the sample.

The sample consisted of CD8+ T cells from blood, taken before the fourth cycle of nivolumab. The receptors were gathered from a human donor with classical Hodgkin lymphoma.

This clone has a handful of counts. This sequence joins TRBV10-3 and TRBJ2-3; D not resolved. Germline V gene data show CDR1 as ENHRY and CDR2 as SYGVKD. The V gene lost 0 bases and the J gene lost 2 bases, with 12 bases spanning the gap. The CDR3 length is 16 residues. The CDR3 bases are TGTGCCATCAGTGAGTCGGTGAGGAAGGACACAGATACGCAGTATTTT. Encoded protein: CAISESVRKDTDTQYF.

V usage is TRBV7-2 and J usage is TRBJ2-2; possible D gene TRBD1, 6 bases. In germline, CDR1 is SGHTA, CDR2 FQGNSA. Trimming removed 6 bases at V and 1 base at J, with 15 bases between. The CDR3 runs 16 residues. The CDR3 DNA follows: TGTGCCAGCAGATCAGGTTTGGGACAGAACACCGGGGAGCTGTTTTTT. Amino acid sequence: CASRSGLGQNTGELFF.

The chain recombines TRBV27 with TRBJ2-2; no reliable D call. Trimming stripped 4 bases from V and 3 bases from J, with 0 bases between. This CDR3 has 11 amino acids. Germline V CDR1 and CDR2: MNHEY, SMNVEV (reference sequence). DNA of the CDR3: TGTGCCAGCAGTTACACCGGGGAGCTGTTTTTT. Translated: CASSYTGELFF.

This clone appeared once. The chain joins TRBV5-1 to TRBJ2-7; no clear D gene. The germline V gene encodes CDR1 SGHRS and CDR2 YFSETQ. V shed 0 bases and J shed 1 base, with 5 bases lying between them. The CDR3 is 13 residues long. The CDR3 loop reads CASSLVPSYEQYF. In DNA, the CDR3 is TGCGCCAGCAGCTTGGTTCCTTCCTACGAGCAGTACTTC.

This clone has only a few counts. The rearrangement uses TRBV7-2 and TRBJ2-1, with a tentative D call TRBD2 (6 bases). CDR1 and CDR2 (germline): SGHTA, FQGNSA. The CDR3 has 14 amino acids. Trimming removed 5 bases at V and 4 bases at J, with 12 bases between. Written as DNA, the CDR3 is TGTGCCAGCAGCCCCAGCGGGCCATACAATGAGCAGTTCTTC. Amino acid sequence: CASSPSGPYNEQFF.

This chain uses TRBV10-3 with TRBJ1-1; tentative D call: TRBD1 (6 bases). V lost 1 base, J lost 5 bases, and 20 bases lay in between. This CDR3 comprises 17 residues. Germline lookup yields CDR1 ENHRY and CDR2 SYGVKD. DNA of the CDR3: TGTGCCATCAGTGAGTGGGATTTCGGCGGGGGGGCAACTGAAGCTTTCTTT. Its protein is CAISEWDFGGGATEAFF.

The chain couples TRBV7-9 to TRBJ1-1; D gene uncertain. Germline V gives CDR1 SEHNR, CDR2 FQNEAQ (reference sequence). Trimming took 7 bases from V and 3 from J, leaving 18 bases between them. The CDR3 is 15 amino acids. The DNA of the CDR3 is TGTGCCAGCACCTCAAGTGTAACCCGGGACACTGAAGCTTTCTTT. This translates into CASTSSVTRDTEAFF.

This clone was seen only once. This rearrangement joins TRBV27 to TRBJ2-1; 11 bases map to TRBD2. Looked up from germline, CDR1 is MNHEY and CDR2 is SMNVEV (reference sequence). Trimming cost V 6 bases and J 4 bases; bases outside gene matches: 5. The CDR3 spans 15 residues. The CDR3 DNA follows: TGTGCCAGCAGACATACTAGCGGGAGTTACAATGAGCAGTTCTTC. This encodes CASRHTSGSYNEQFF.

V and J are TRBV18 and TRBJ2-1, with 14 bases fitting TRBD2. The CDR3 length is 16 residues. V trimming: 0 bases; J trimming: 8 bases; junction bases outside the gene matches: 3. CDR1 and CDR2 from the germline V gene are KGHSH and LQKENI. The CDR3 here is CASSPPTSGRGYEQFF. Written as DNA, the CDR3 is TGTGCCAGCTCACCACCGACTAGCGGGAGGGGCTATGAGCAGTTCTTC.

In this sample, this clone turned up a few times. The gene calls are TRBV6-4 and TRBJ1-1, with D unclear. Per the germline V gene, CDR1 is MRHNA and CDR2 is SNTAGT. Trimming took 5 bases from V and 2 from J, leaving 9 bases between them. This CDR3 contains 13 residues. CDR3 coding DNA: TGTGCCAGCAGTAAGGGTAGCAACACTGAAGCTTTCTTT. Translation gives CASSKGSNTEAFF.

By frequency in the sample, this clone is medium-sized. The chain has TRBV28 and TRBJ1-5, with 7 bases identical to TRBD1. The V segment lost 5 bases and the J segment 3 bases; nucleotides outside the gene matches: 10. This CDR3 is built from 16 residues. CDR1 MDHEN and CDR2 SYDVKM come from the germline V gene. The chain's CDR3 is CASSPGTVQHNQPQHF. CDR3 coding DNA: TGTGCCAGCAGTCCGGGGACAGTCCAGCACAATCAGCCCCAGCATTTT.

V usage is TRBV20-1 and J usage is TRBJ1-1; D gene uncertain. This CDR3 comprises 11 residues. The germline gives CDR1 DFQATT, CDR2 SNEGSKA (reference sequence). V lost 4 bases and J 3 bases, leaving 6 bases between the germline ends. The CDR3 region is CSATLDTEAFF. The CDR3 nucleotides are TGCAGTGCTACCTTAGACACTGAAGCTTTCTTT.

The rearrangement uses TRBV5-5 and TRBJ2-1, with D possibly TRBD1 on 5 matching bases. The V and J ends lost 0 bases and 7 bases respectively, with 14 bases between them. Germline CDR1 and CDR2: SGHKS and YYEKEE (reference sequence). CDR3 size: 15 residues. The CDR3 region is CASSLAGYPGNEQFF. The CDR3 DNA follows: TGTGCCAGCAGCTTGGCTGGCTATCCAGGGAATGAGCAGTTCTTC. The full variable domain, its missing parts supplied by reference TRBV5-5 and TRBJ2-1, is DAGVTQSPTHLIKTRGQQVTLRCSPISGHKSVSWYQQVLGQGPQFIFQYYEKEERGRGNFPDRFSARQFPNYSSELNVNALLLGDSALYLCASSLAGYPGNEQFFGPGTRLTVL.

This chain links TRBV19 with TRBJ2-1; 8 bases agree with TRBD2. This CDR3 comprises 16 residues. Germline V gene lookup returns CDR1 LNHDA and CDR2 SQIVND (reference sequence). J lost 4 bases, V lost 6 bases, and 11 bases had no gene match. The CDR3 reads CASRGYGGGLYNEQFF. CDR3 bases: TGTGCCAGTAGAGGGTACGGGGGGGGCCTTTACAATGAGCAGTTCTTC. Complete variable domain (other parts from reference TRBV19 and TRBJ2-1): DGGITQSPKYLFRKEGQNVTLSCEQNLNHDAMYWYRQDPGQGLRLIYYSQIVNDFQKGDIAEGYSVSREKKESFPLTVTSAQKNPTAFYLCASRGYGGGLYNEQFFGPGTRLTVL.

This clone appeared a few times. The chain combines TRBV4-1 with TRBJ1-4, with a weak D call TRBD1 (6 bases). The CDR3 has 17 residues. Trimming stripped 1 base from V and 3 bases from J, with 15 bases between. CDR1 is MGHRA and CDR2 is YSYEKL in the germline V gene. The CDR3 sequence is CASSQGRGQSPNEKLFF. For the CDR3, the DNA is TGCGCCAGCAGCCAAGGCCGGGGGCAATCTCCTAATGAAAAACTGTTTTTT.

This chain links TRBV7-9 with TRBJ2-1; D is unresolved. This CDR3 has 12 amino acids. The germline CDR1 and CDR2 sequences are SEHNR and FQNEAQ (reference sequence). V shed 4 bases and J shed 10 bases, with 11 bases lying between them. The DNA of the CDR3 is TGTGCCAGCAGCTACCAGCGTGGCGAGCAGTTCTTC. Protein product: CASSYQRGEQFF.

The chain employs TRBV19 and TRBJ2-3, with 9 bases identical to TRBD2. Trimming cost V 1 base and J 6 bases; bases outside gene matches: 11. CDR3 length equals 17 residues. The germline CDR1 and CDR2 sequences are LNHDA and SQIVND (reference sequence). This CDR3 is CASSIGSPGLATDTQYF. The DNA for the CDR3 is TGTGCCAGTAGTATAGGCTCTCCGGGACTAGCTACTGATACGCAGTATTTT. The variable domain in full, completed from reference TRBV19 and TRBJ2-3, reads DGGITQSPKYLFRKEGQNVTLSCEQNLNHDAMYWYRQDPGQGLRLIYYSQIVNDFQKGDIAEGYSVSREKKESFPLTVTSAQKNPTAFYLCASSIGSPGLATDTQYFGPGTRLTVL.